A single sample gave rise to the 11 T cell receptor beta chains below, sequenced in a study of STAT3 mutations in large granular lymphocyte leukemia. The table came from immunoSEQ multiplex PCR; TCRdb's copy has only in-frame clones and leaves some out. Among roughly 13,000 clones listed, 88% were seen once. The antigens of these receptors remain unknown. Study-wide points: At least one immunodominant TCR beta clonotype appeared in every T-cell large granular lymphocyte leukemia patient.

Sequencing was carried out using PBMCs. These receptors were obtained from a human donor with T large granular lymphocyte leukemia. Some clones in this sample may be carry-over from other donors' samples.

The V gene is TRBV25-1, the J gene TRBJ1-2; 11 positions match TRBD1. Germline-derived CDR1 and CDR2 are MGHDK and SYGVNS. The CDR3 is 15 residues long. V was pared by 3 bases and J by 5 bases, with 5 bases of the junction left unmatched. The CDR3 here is CASSEGTGGAYGYTF. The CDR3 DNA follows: TGTGCCAGCAGTGAGGGGACAGGGGGGGCTTATGGCTACACCTTC.

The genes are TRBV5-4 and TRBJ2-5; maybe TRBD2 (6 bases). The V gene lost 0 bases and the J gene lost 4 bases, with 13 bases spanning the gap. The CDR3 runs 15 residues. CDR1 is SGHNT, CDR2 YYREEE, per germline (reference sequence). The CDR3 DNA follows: TGTGCCAGCAGCTTGGGATCGGGAGTCGGAGAGACCCAGTACTTC. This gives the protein CASSLGSGVGETQYF.

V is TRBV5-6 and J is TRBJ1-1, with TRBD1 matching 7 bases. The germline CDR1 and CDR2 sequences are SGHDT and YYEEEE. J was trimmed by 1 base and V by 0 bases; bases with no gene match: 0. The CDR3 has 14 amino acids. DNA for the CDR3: TGTGCCAGCAGCTTGGACAGGGGGAACACTGAAGCTTTCTTT. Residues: CASSLDRGNTEAFF.

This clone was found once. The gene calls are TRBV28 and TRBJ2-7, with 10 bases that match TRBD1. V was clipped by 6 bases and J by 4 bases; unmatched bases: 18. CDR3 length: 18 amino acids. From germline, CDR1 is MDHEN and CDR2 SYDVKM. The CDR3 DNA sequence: TGTGCCAGCAGCGCCCCAGGGACCCCGGGACAGGGGAAGTACGAGCAGTACTTC. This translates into CASSAPGTPGQGKYEQYF.

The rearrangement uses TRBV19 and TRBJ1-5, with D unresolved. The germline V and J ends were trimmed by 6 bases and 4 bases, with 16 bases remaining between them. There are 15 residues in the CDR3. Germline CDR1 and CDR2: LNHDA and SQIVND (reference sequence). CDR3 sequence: CASSPLLGLNQPQHF. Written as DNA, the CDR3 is TGTGCCAGTAGCCCACTCCTAGGGCTGAATCAGCCCCAGCATTTT.

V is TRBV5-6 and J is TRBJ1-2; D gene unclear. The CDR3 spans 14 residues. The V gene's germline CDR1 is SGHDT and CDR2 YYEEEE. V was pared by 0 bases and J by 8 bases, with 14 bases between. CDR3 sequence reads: CASSLVAFTGGYTF. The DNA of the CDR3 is TGTGCCAGCAGCTTGGTTGCTTTTACGGGCGGCTACACCTTC.

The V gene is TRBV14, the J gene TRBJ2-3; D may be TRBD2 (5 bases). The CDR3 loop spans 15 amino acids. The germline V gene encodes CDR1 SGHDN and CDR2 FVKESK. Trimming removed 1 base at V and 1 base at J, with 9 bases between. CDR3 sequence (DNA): TGTGCCAGCAGCCAAGGAGGGTACCGCACAGATACGCAGTATTTT. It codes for CASSQGGYRTDTQYF.

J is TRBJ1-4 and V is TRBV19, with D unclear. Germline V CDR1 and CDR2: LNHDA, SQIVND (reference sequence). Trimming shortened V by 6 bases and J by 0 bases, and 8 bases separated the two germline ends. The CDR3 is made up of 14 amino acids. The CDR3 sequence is CASRNAATNEKLFF. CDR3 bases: TGTGCCAGTAGGAACGCAGCAACTAATGAAAAACTGTTTTTT.

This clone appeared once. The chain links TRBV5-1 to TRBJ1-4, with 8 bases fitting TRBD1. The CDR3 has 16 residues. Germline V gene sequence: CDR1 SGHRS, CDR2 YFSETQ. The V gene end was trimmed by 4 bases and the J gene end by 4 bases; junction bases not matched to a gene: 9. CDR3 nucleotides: TGCGCCAGCAGCATTGGGACAGGACTAGATAATGAAAAACTGTTTTTT. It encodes CASSIGTGLDNEKLFF. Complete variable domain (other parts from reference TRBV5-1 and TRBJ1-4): KAGVTQTPRYLIKTRGQQVTLSCSPISGHRSVSWYQQTPGQGLQFLFEYFSETQRNKGNFPGRFSGRQFSNSRSEMNVSTLELGDSALYLCASSIGTGLDNEKLFFGSGTQLSVL.

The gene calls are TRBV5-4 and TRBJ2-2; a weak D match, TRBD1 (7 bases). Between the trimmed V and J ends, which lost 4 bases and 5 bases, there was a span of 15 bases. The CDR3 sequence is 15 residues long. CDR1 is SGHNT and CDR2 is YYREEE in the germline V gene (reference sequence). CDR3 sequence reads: CASSPRQGGTGELFF. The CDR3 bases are TGTGCCAGCAGCCCCCGGCAGGGGGGTACCGGGGAGCTGTTTTTT. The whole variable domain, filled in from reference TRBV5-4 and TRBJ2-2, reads ETGVTQSPTHLIKTRGQQVTLRCSSQSGHNTVSWYQQALGQGPQFIFQYYREEENGRGNFPPRFSGLQFPNYSSELNVNALELDDSALYLCASSPRQGGTGELFFGEGSRLTVL.

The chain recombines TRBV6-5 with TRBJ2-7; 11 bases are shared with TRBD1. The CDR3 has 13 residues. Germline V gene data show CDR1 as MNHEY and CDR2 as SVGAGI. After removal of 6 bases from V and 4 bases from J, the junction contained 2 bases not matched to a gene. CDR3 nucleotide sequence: TGTGCCAGCAGGGACAGGGGGCGGTACGAGCAGTACTTC. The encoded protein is CASRDRGRYEQYF.